The TCR beta chain described here comes from a study of blood T cell repertoires in COVID-19. Study summary: Material from acute and convalescent COVID-19 was sourced from the United States, Italy and Spain. PBMCs, B-cell-depleted T cells, or T cells provided the cDNA or gDNA that made up the material.

Germline-derived CDR1 and CDR2 are SNHLY and FYNNEI. Trimming cost V 1 base and J 5 bases; bases outside gene matches: 3. This CDR3 region has 15 residues. The method was immunoSEQ multiplex PCR; TCRdb's version includes in-frame clones alone and lacks a portion of them. Among some 93,000 clones listed, 65% to 90% were seen once. The chain employs TRBV2 and TRBJ2-1; 9 bases are a match to TRBD2. The TCR was taken from a woman of 80 years or more with acute or convalescent COVID-19. The sequenced material came from peripheral blood. In DNA, the CDR3 is TGTGCCAGCAGTGAAGAGCGGGGGGACAACAATGAGCAGTTCTTC. Translating it yields CASSEERGDNNEQFF.